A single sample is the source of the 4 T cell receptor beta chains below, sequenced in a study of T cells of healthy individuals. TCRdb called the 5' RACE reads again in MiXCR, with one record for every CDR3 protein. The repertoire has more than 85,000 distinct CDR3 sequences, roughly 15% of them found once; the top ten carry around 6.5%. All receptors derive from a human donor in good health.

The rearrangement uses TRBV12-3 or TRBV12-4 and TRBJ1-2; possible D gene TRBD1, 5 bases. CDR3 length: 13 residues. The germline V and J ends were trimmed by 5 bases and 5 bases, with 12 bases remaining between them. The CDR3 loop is CASSPGEMYGYTF. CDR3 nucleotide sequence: TGTGCCAGCAGTCCGGGGGAGATGTATGGCTACACCTTC.

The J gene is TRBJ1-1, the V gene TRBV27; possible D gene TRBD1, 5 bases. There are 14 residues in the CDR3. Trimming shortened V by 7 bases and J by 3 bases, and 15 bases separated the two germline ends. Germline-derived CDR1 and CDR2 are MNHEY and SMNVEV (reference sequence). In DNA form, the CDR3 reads TGTGCCAGCAATTTTGTAGGGGTATACACTGAAGCTTTCTTT. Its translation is CASNFVGVYTEAFF.

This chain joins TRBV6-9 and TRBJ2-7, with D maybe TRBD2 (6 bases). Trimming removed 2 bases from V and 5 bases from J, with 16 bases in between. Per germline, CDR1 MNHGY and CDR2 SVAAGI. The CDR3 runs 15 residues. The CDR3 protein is CASSYTAQGGDEQYF. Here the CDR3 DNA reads TGTGCCAGCAGTTATACGGCGCAGGGAGGAGACGAGCAGTACTTC.

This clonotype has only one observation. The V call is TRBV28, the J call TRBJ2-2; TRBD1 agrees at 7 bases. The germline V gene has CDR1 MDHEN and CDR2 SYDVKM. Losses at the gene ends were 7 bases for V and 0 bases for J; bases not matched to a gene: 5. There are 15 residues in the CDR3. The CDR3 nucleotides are TGTGCCAGCAAAAGACAGGGCGCGAACACCGGGGAGCTGTTTTTT. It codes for CASKRQGANTGELFF.